The 24 T cell receptor beta chains in this list originate from one sample, sequenced in a study of T cells in Graves' hyperthyroidism and ophthalmopathy. TCR beta CDR3 sequences were amplified from RNA transcripts. The study used the HTBI primer set for a first-round RT-PCR of the TCR CDR3. Each CDR3 protein gets one entry after TCRdb re-called the multiplex PCR reads with MiXCR. The sample has approximately 700,000 distinct CDR3 sequences; just under 45% are singletons. Sequencing input: peripheral blood or thyroid tissue (not recorded which). These receptors all come from an adult man with Graves' disease, either hyperthyroidism or ophthalmopathy (not recorded which).

This clonotype showed up many times. The chain has TRBV7-9 and TRBJ1-1; TRBD1 is a possible D gene (6 bases). The V gene's germline CDR1 is SEHNR and CDR2 FQNEAQ (reference sequence). Trimming removed 5 bases at V and 1 base at J, with 11 bases between. This CDR3 has 14 residues. CDR3 nucleotide sequence: TGTGCCAGCAGCCTGGACAGACAGAACACTGAAGCTTTCTTT. This sequence encodes CASSLDRQNTEAFF.

V usage is TRBV7-8 and J usage is TRBJ2-7, with a weak D call TRBD1 (5 bases). Per the germline V gene, CDR1 is SGHVS and CDR2 is FQNEAQ. The CDR3 runs 14 residues. V was pared by 1 base and J by 3 bases, with 10 bases between. Here the CDR3 DNA reads TGTGCCAGCAGCTTAGTTCAGGGTGTCTACGAGCAGTACTTC. It translates to CASSLVQGVYEQYF.

The genes are TRBV10-3 and TRBJ2-5; D unresolved. Trimming shortened V by 2 bases and J by 4 bases, and 11 bases separated the two germline ends. The CDR3 consists of 14 residues. CDR1 and CDR2 from the germline V gene are ENHRY and SYGVKD. The CDR3 loop reads CAISEQPLGETQYF. CDR3 nucleotides: TGTGCCATCAGTGAGCAACCTCTTGGAGAGACCCAGTACTTC.

This clonotype was detected many times. The gene calls are TRBV7-2 and TRBJ2-5, with 8 bases aligning to TRBD1. V shed 2 bases and J 9 bases; nucleotides not matched to a gene: 5. Germline V lookup: CDR1 SGHTA, CDR2 FQGNSA. CDR3 length: 13 residues. The CDR3 DNA reads as TGTGCCAGCAGCTTAACAGGGGGGCGTTCCCAGTACTTC. It yields the protein CASSLTGGRSQYF.

V usage is TRBV19 and J usage is TRBJ1-1, with TRBD1 identical over 9 bases. The CDR3 length is 14 residues. V shed 9 bases, J shed 7 bases, and the junction held 12 bases outside the gene matches. Germline lookup yields CDR1 LNHDA and CDR2 SQIVND (reference sequence). The CDR3 sequence is CASLQGARGIEAFF. DNA for the CDR3: TGTGCCAGCCTACAGGGGGCGCGAGGGATTGAAGCTTTCTTT.

This clonotype has ten or more counts. The V gene is TRBV25-1, the J gene TRBJ1-4; tentative D call: TRBD1 (6 bases). CDR3 length equals 20 residues. Germline V gene sequence: CDR1 MGHDK, CDR2 SYGVNS. V lost 0 bases and J 6 bases, leaving 26 bases between the germline ends. The DNA for the CDR3 is TGTGCCAGCAGTGAATATATTTCCCTCGTTGGGGGCGGGGTGGATGAAAAACTGTTTTTT. Translated, it gives CASSEYISLVGGGVDEKLFF.

This clonotype was counted only a few times. This sequence joins TRBV7-4 and TRBJ1-4; 12 bases are a match to TRBD1. Per germline, CDR1 SGHVT and CDR2 SQSDAQ. The V segment lost 5 bases and the J segment 8 bases; nucleotides outside the gene matches: 15. The CDR3 has 18 amino acids. CDR3 in amino acids: CASSRGAGQGAPEEKLFF. DNA for the CDR3: TGTGCCAGCAGCCGAGGGGCGGGACAGGGGGCGCCGGAGGAAAAACTGTTTTTT.

This clonotype has just a few counts. The V gene is TRBV7-3, the J gene TRBJ1-2; D remains unclear. Germline-derived CDR1 and CDR2 are SGHTA and FQGTGA. V was pared by 2 bases and J by 3 bases, with 16 bases between. This CDR3 comprises 16 residues. The CDR3 here is CASSLRTERWDYGYTF. CDR3 nucleotide sequence: TGTGCCAGCAGCTTACGGACGGAACGATGGGACTATGGCTACACCTTC.

This clonotype was observed many times. This sequence joins TRBV7-2 and TRBJ1-2, with unresolved D. This CDR3 contains 13 residues. Trimming cost V 6 bases and J 0 bases, with 8 bases left between them. Germline values: CDR1 SGHTA, CDR2 FQGNSA. The CDR3 is CASSWRANYGYTF. The CDR3 DNA is TGTGCCAGCAGTTGGAGGGCTAACTATGGCTACACCTTC.

This clonotype was seen only a few times. This rearrangement joins TRBV7-2 to TRBJ2-5, with D perhaps matching TRBD1 or TRBD2 (5 bases each). Germline-derived CDR1 and CDR2 are SGHTA and FQGNSA. The CDR3 is 15 amino acids. Deletions cut 7 bases from V and 2 bases from J, with 17 bases between. CDR3: CASTHREQEQETQYF. The CDR3, as DNA: TGTGCCAGCACCCATCGGGAACAGGAGCAAGAGACCCAGTACTTC.

The V call is TRBV2, the J call TRBJ1-2; 7 nucleotides match TRBD1. The CDR3 consists of 14 residues. The J segment lost 4 bases and the V segment lost 11 bases, leaving 13 bases of the junction unmatched. CDR1 SNHLY and CDR2 FYNNEI come from the germline V gene. CDR3: CAGNEGAGGYGYTF. The DNA of the CDR3 is TGTGCCGGAAATGAGGGGGCCGGAGGCTATGGCTACACCTTC. Complete variable domain (other parts from reference TRBV2 and TRBJ1-2): EPEVTQTPSHQVTQMGQEVILRCVPISNHLYFYWYRQILGQKVEFLVSFYNNEISEKSEIFDDQFSVERPDGSNFTLKIRSTKLEDSAMYFCAGNEGAGGYGYTFGSGTRLTVV.

In DNA form, the CDR3 reads TGTGCCAGCAGCTTAGCGCTGGGGGACAGGGGGTTGGATTCACCCCTCCACTTT. This gives the protein CASSLALGDRGLDSPLHF. The chain is built from TRBV7-2 and TRBJ1-6; 11 bases map to TRBD1. J gave up 8 bases and V 0 bases, and 9 bases lay outside the gene matches. There are 18 residues in the CDR3. From germline, CDR1 is SGHTA and CDR2 FQGNSA.

This clonotype was picked up a small number of times. V and J are TRBV12-3 or TRBV12-4 and TRBJ1-6; 7 nucleotides match TRBD1. V lost 0 bases, J lost 6 bases, and 11 bases stayed unmatched. The CDR3 runs to 18 residues. The CDR3 spells CASSLAARTGSRNSPLHF. The CDR3 DNA follows: TGTGCCAGCAGTTTAGCCGCCAGGACAGGTTCTCGTAATTCACCCCTCCACTTT.

This clonotype was counted between two and nine times. The J gene is TRBJ1-5, the V gene TRBV12-3 or TRBV12-4; possible D gene TRBD1, 5 bases. The CDR3 extends over 15 amino acids. Deletions cut 3 bases from V and 4 bases from J, with 13 bases between. The CDR3 protein is CASSFATGLNQPQHF. DNA for the CDR3: TGTGCCAGCAGTTTCGCTACAGGTTTAAATCAGCCCCAGCATTTT.

About this clonotype itself: This may be a read error, as it is one base from a much larger clone. The J gene is TRBJ1-1, the V gene TRBV29-1; the match to TRBD1 covers 7 bases. Germline V gene data show CDR1 as SQVTM and CDR2 as ANQGSEA. V shed 1 base and J 6 bases; nucleotides not matched to a gene: 2. The CDR3 runs 12 residues. The CDR3: CSVEVGTAEAFF. CDR3 coding DNA: TGCAGCGTTGAAGTGGGGACAGCTGAAGCTTTCTTT. The full variable domain, with the rest looked up from reference TRBV29-1 and TRBJ1-1, is SAVISQKPSRDICQRGTSLTIQCQVDSQVTMMFWYRQQPGQSLTLIATANQGSEATYESGFVIDKFPISRPNLTFSTLTVSNMSPEDSSIYLCSVEVGTAEAFFGQGTRLTVV.

With respect to this clonotype: A read error is likely, as this CDR3 ends without the conserved phenylalanine or tryptophan. This sequence joins TRBV7-9 and TRBJ1-1; tentative D call: TRBD1 (5 bases). The CDR3 has 14 amino acids. V dropped 9 bases and J dropped 1 base, with 15 bases sitting between them. Germline V CDR1 and CDR2: SEHNR, FQNEAQ (reference sequence). CDR3 sequence: CASTHGGGNTEAFL. CDR3 in DNA: TGTGCCAGTACCCATGGGGGGGGGAACACTGAAGCTTTCCTT.

In this sample, this clonotype turned up many times. The chain joins TRBV24-1 to TRBJ1-2; no clear D gene. The germline V gene has CDR1 KGHDR and CDR2 SFDVKD. V gave up 6 bases and J gave up 6 bases, with 13 bases separating them. There are 13 residues in the CDR3. CDR3 loop: CATSTDLYDGYTF. DNA of the CDR3: TGTGCCACCAGTACTGACCTGTACGATGGCTACACCTTC.

The rearrangement uses TRBV29-1 and TRBJ1-1, with D uncertain. CDR1 and CDR2 from the germline V gene are SQVTM and ANQGSEA. Trimming removed 8 bases at V and 1 base at J, with 17 bases between. The CDR3 contains 14 residues. This CDR3 reads CSQTPSPENTEAFF. As DNA, the CDR3 is TGCAGCCAAACACCTTCCCCAGAGAACACTGAAGCTTTCTTT.

The chain combines TRBV10-3 with TRBJ1-1, with no clear D. Trimming removed 5 bases at V and 1 base at J, with 8 bases between. Germline V lookup: CDR1 ENHRY, CDR2 SYGVKD. The CDR3 is 13 amino acids. The DNA of the CDR3 is TGTGCCATCAGTTTGGTGGCGAACACTGAAGCTTTCTTT. Translating gives CAISLVANTEAFF.

Comments on this clonotype: The junction shows a germline mismatch at one end, possibly a read error. This chain connects TRBV15 to TRBJ1-5, with 9 bases aligning to TRBD1. Germline CDR1 LNHNV, CDR2 YYDKDF (reference sequence). The length of the CDR3 is 15 residues. Here the CDR3 reads CATSTGTGWDQPQHF. The CDR3 region has the DNA TGTGCCACCAGCACCGGGACAGGGTGGGATCAGCCCCAGCACTTT.

The genes are TRBV7-9 and TRBJ2-7; 8 bases line up with TRBD1. The CDR3 spans 13 residues. Germline CDR1 is SEHNR and CDR2 is FQNEAQ (reference sequence). The V segment lost 8 bases and the J segment 5 bases; nucleotides outside the gene matches: 8. This CDR3 reads CASAGDRPNEQYF. CDR3 coding DNA: TGTGCCAGCGCCGGGGACAGGCCCAACGAGCAGTACTTC.

Of note for this clonotype: A much larger clonotype is one base distant, so this may be a read error. The V gene is TRBV15, the J gene TRBJ2-7; the D is unclear. Trimming stripped 0 bases from V and 5 bases from J, with 14 bases between. The CDR3 consists of 15 residues. Germline CDR1 and CDR2: LNHNV and YYDKDF (reference sequence). DNA of the CDR3: TGTGCCACCAGCAGAGATCGCGACCTTACCCACGAGCAGTACTTC. It yields the protein CATSRDRDLTHEQYF.

This clonotype occurred many times. J is TRBJ1-5 and V is TRBV19; 7 bases are shared with TRBD1. The V gene's germline CDR1 is LNHDA and CDR2 SQIVND (reference sequence). Germline trimming cut 6 bases from V and 1 base from J; bases unmatched to any gene: 3. The CDR3 runs to 14 residues. The CDR3 bases are TGTGCCAGTAGCATGACAGGGAGCAATCAGCCCCAGCATTTT. Protein sequence: CASSMTGSNQPQHF.

The J gene is TRBJ2-7, the V gene TRBV9; 14 bases fit TRBD2. CDR1 is SGDLS and CDR2 is YYNGEE in the germline V gene. CDR3 length: 15 residues. The V gene end was trimmed by 3 bases and the J gene end by 4 bases; junction bases not matched to a gene: 3. The CDR3 protein is CASSARTSGRYEQYF. As DNA, the CDR3 is TGTGCCAGCAGCGCTCGGACTAGCGGGAGGTACGAGCAGTACTTC.